This TCR beta chain was recorded in a study of T cells in Graves' hyperthyroidism and ophthalmopathy. Diagnosis relied on clinical symptoms, serum thyroxine and TRAb, thyroid ultrasound and orbital computed tomography. RNA transcripts were the template for amplifying TCR beta CDR3 regions. During a first-round RT-PCR of the TCR CDR3, the HTBI primer set was used. TCRdb reprocessed the multiplex PCR reads with MiXCR, giving one entry per CDR3 protein. Among a few hundred thousand distinct CDR3 sequences listed, 46% were seen once. Trimming stripped 1 base from V and 3 bases from J, with 9 bases between. The CDR3 is 14 amino acids. CDR1 is SGHAT, CDR2 FQNNGV, per germline.

Sequencing used peripheral blood or thyroid tissue (not recorded which). This receptor was taken from a woman between 18 and 29 years old with Graves' hyperthyroidism. This chain uses TRBV11-2 with TRBJ1-2; D is unclear. Here the CDR3 reads CASSLVGSHYGYTF. CDR3 coding DNA: TGTGCCAGCAGCTTAGTCGGCAGCCACTATGGCTACACCTTC.